Listed below are T cell receptor beta chains from one sample, sequenced in a study of T-cell memory formation after mild COVID-19. One entry per CDR3 protein, called by TCRdb with MiXCR from the 5' RACE reads. There are about 430,000 distinct CDR3 sequences in the sample; approximately 24% occur only once, and 7.5% to 10% lies in the top ten. The specimen was PBMCs or a T cell subset sorted from them (not recorded which). These receptors all come from an adult woman who had mild COVID-19 (a few samples of this study predate the infection). Cell type and time point are not known. Each CDR3 is given with its conserved first and last residue.

v_call	j_call	cdr3_length	cdr3_aa
TRBV6-5	TRBJ2-1	15	CASSYSNGGAREQFF
TRBV7-6	TRBJ1-4	17	CASSPRTYAATNEKLFF
TRBV12-3/TRBV12-4	TRBJ2-5	15	CASSPLAGPQETQYF
TRBV7-3	TRBJ2-1	16	CASSLMSEGAGNEQFF
TRBV5-1	TRBJ2-7	15	CASSSTGTDPYEQYF
TRBV2	TRBJ2-3	16	CASSEGRGATTDTQYF
TRBV21-1	TRBJ2-4	13	CASSRDREFIQYF
TRBV29-1	TRBJ2-2	13	CSVVAANTGELFF
TRBV2	TRBJ1-5	14	CASKTAYSNQPQHF
TRBV12-3/TRBV12-4	TRBJ2-5	15	CASSFRSSGGETQYF
TRBV20-1	TRBJ2-1	11	CSARLGSEQFF